This T cell receptor (beta chain) was recorded in a study of blood T cell repertoires in COVID-19. Turning to the study itself: Samples of COVID-19 (acute and convalescent) were obtained from the United States, Italy and Spain. PBMCs, B-cell-depleted T cells, or T cells were the source of the cDNA or gDNA that made up the material.

Original methodology: Nucleated cell counts were estimated from reference gene primer amplification. The method was immunoSEQ multiplex PCR; TCRdb's version includes in-frame clones alone and lacks a portion of them. V, J and clone size derive from that table, while D and trimming were established from the DNA sequence. The sample records about 200,000 clones, 70% to 90% being singletons. The CDR3 is 14 residues long. The V gene's germline CDR1 is SQVTM and CDR2 ANQGSEA. Losses at the gene ends were 6 bases for V and 7 bases for J; bases not matched to a gene: 10. The V and J genes are TRBV29-1 and TRBJ2-1; 9 positions match TRBD1. Sequenced input: peripheral blood. This clonotype was sampled from a woman aged 35 to 49 who had recovered from COVID-19. CDR3 sequence reads: CSVQGDRVLNEQFF. The CDR3 DNA reads as TGCAGCGTCCAGGGGGACAGGGTCCTAAATGAGCAGTTCTTC.